The 20 T cell receptor beta chains below all came from one sample that was sequenced in a study of CD8+CD57+ T cells in acquired aplastic anemia. Template material for TCR beta VDJ and CDR3 profiling consisted of genomic DNA. TCRdb re-called the reads through MiXCR, storing one row per CDR3 protein. The sample comprises 150,000 or so distinct CDR3 sequences, less than 50% of which are singletons, and 3.2% rests with the top ten. Only patients with CD8+CD57+ cell expansion on flow cytometry were chosen for sequencing. The sample was sorted CD4+, CD8+, or CD8+CD57+ T cells (not recorded which) from PBMCs. The receptor source for this set is a human donor with aplastic anemia.

This clonotype has a count of ten or more. V is TRBV9 and J is TRBJ2-3; 11 nucleotides line up with TRBD2. The CDR3 has 17 residues. The ends lost 4 bases at V and 8 bases at J; junction bases unmatched: 15. In germline, CDR1 is SGDLS, CDR2 YYNGEE. CDR3 in amino acids: CASSQVLAGAQGGTQYF. CDR3 nucleotide sequence: TGTGCCAGCAGCCAAGTACTAGCGGGGGCCCAAGGTGGTACGCAGTATTTT.

The rearrangement links TRBV25-1 to TRBJ2-5; D is possibly TRBD1 (7 bases). The CDR3 covers 15 residues. The V gene lost 6 bases and the J gene lost 9 bases, with 23 bases spanning the gap. Germline V gene data show CDR1 as MGHDK and CDR2 as SYGVNS. The CDR3 nucleotides are TGTGCCAGCAGCCGGGAGCAGGGGGGCAATCAGCCCCAGTACTTC. It yields the protein CASSREQGGNQPQYF.

This clonotype was recorded once. This may arise from a read error, as a much more abundant clone is one base away. Without the conserved terminal phenylalanine or tryptophan, this CDR3 likely stems from a read error. This sequence joins TRBV6-2 or TRBV6-3 and TRBJ1-1; 7 nucleotides align to TRBD1. Germline V gene sequence: CDR1 MNHEY, CDR2 SVGEGT. The CDR3 loop spans 15 amino acids. The V gene end was trimmed by 4 bases and the J gene end by 5 bases; junction bases not matched to a gene: 10. The CDR3 here is CASSFPGGMRTEAFS. Written as DNA, the CDR3 is TGTGCCAGCAGTTTCCCAGGGGGGATGAGGACTGAAGCTTTCTCT.

This clonotype turned up a few times. The rearrangement uses TRBV5-1 and TRBJ2-1; 10 positions match TRBD1. The CDR3 extends over 17 amino acids. The germline CDR1 and CDR2 sequences are SGHRS and YFSETQ. V was clipped by 3 bases and J by 4 bases; unmatched bases: 10. CDR3 sequence: CASSSTTGGSPYNEQFF. CDR3 nucleotide sequence: TGCGCCAGCAGCTCCACGACAGGGGGCTCCCCATACAATGAGCAGTTCTTC.

This clonotype was seen ten or more times. J is TRBJ2-1 and V is TRBV9; 11 bases align to TRBD2. Per germline, CDR1 SGDLS and CDR2 YYNGEE. This CDR3 is 17 amino acids long. Germline trimming cut 2 bases from V and 0 bases from J; bases unmatched to any gene: 4. CDR3: CASSVSLAGDSYNEQFF. The CDR3 DNA follows: TGTGCCAGCAGCGTTTCACTAGCGGGGGACTCCTACAATGAGCAGTTCTTC.

V usage is TRBV29-1 and J usage is TRBJ1-2; 9 nucleotides align to TRBD1. Per germline, CDR1 SQVTM and CDR2 ANQGSEA. The CDR3 has 11 amino acids. Trimming removed 4 bases from V and 7 bases from J; junction bases left unmatched: 1. The CDR3 reads CSVGTGAGYTF. CDR3 nucleotides: TGCAGCGTTGGGACAGGGGCTGGCTACACCTTC.

The chain uses TRBV7-9 and TRBJ2-5, with no clear D. This CDR3 contains 11 residues. V lost 8 bases and J 2 bases, leaving 6 bases between the germline ends. Germline V CDR1 and CDR2: SEHNR, FQNEAQ (reference sequence). The chain's CDR3 is CASGWQETQYF. CDR3 in DNA: TGTGCCAGCGGGTGGCAAGAGACCCAGTACTTC.

The chain has TRBV7-6 and TRBJ2-2, with 8 bases fitting TRBD1. Per the germline V gene, CDR1 is SGHVS and CDR2 is FNYEAQ. The V segment lost 6 bases and the J segment 1 base; nucleotides outside the gene matches: 13. This CDR3 spans 18 amino acids. The CDR3 DNA is TGTGCCAGCAGTTCCCCGACAGGGGTACAAAGGAACACCGGGGAGCTGTTTTTT. Protein product: CASSSPTGVQRNTGELFF.

This clonotype was seen repeatedly, ten times or more. The CDR3 sequence is CASSLRQGGKNEQFF. CDR3 DNA sequence: TGTGCCAGTAGTCTCAGACAGGGAGGGAAAAATGAGCAGTTCTTC. The gene calls are TRBV19 and TRBJ2-1; tentatively, D is TRBD1 or TRBD2 (7 bases each). CDR1 and CDR2 (germline): LNHDA, SQIVND (reference sequence). V lost 5 bases and J lost 7, with 18 bases in between. The CDR3 runs to 15 residues.

This chain connects TRBV27 to TRBJ2-5, with D unclear. This CDR3 contains 18 residues. The germline gives CDR1 MNHEY, CDR2 SMNVEV (reference sequence). Trimming left V 2 bases short and J 5 bases short, with 24 bases between. CDR3 loop: CASSLHSRFFHNKETQYF. Written as DNA, the CDR3 is TGTGCCAGCAGTTTACATTCCAGGTTTTTTCATAATAAGGAGACCCAGTACTTC.

For this clonotype: Here the CDR3 omits its conserved ending phenylalanine or tryptophan, so a read error is the likely source. No DNA is shown, since the ends of the CDR3 on it are uncertain; the CDR3 is the one TCRdb lists. V usage is TRBV2 and J usage is TRBJ2-7. In germline, CDR1 is SNHLY, CDR2 FYNNEI. The CDR3 spans 8 residues, counting both ends. This CDR3 is CASSSKST.

This clonotype was observed at least ten times. CDR3 DNA sequence: TGTGCCACCAGCAGAGATGCTAGCGGGGCTAAAAACATTCAGTACTTC. Translation gives CATSRDASGAKNIQYF. V is TRBV15 and J is TRBJ2-4; 9 bases match TRBD2. The CDR3 loop spans 16 amino acids. Germline trimming cut 0 bases from V and 4 bases from J; bases unmatched to any gene: 4. CDR1 and CDR2 from the germline V gene are LNHNV and YYDKDF (reference sequence).

As regards this clonotype: A junction boundary mismatches the germline segment, possibly from a read error. The chain uses TRBV19 and TRBJ2-5; possible D gene TRBD1, 5 bases. The CDR3 is 14 amino acids. Germline lookup yields CDR1 LNHDA and CDR2 SQIVND (reference sequence). The chain's CDR3 is CAGSIATVQETQYF. The CDR3 DNA reads TGTGCCGGTAGTATTGCGACAGTGCAAGAGACCCAGTACTTC.

This clonotype was detected many times. V gene TRBV20-1 combines with J gene TRBJ1-4; D not resolved. The CDR3 totals 11 residues. V was clipped by 3 bases and J by 8 bases, with 7 bases between them. The V gene's germline CDR1 is DFQATT and CDR2 SNEGSKA (reference sequence). The CDR3 DNA sequence: TGCAGTGCTAGGGAAAAGGAAAAACTGTTTTTT. It translates to CSAREKEKLFF.

V gene TRBV7-9 combines with J gene TRBJ2-1; D gene unclear. The germline V gene has CDR1 SEHNR and CDR2 FQNEAQ (reference sequence). Trimming removed 3 bases at V and 6 bases at J, with 9 bases between. This CDR3 is 13 amino acids long. This CDR3 reads CASSFTASNEQFF. The DNA for the CDR3 is TGTGCCAGCAGCTTCACGGCCTCCAATGAGCAGTTCTTC.

This chain links TRBV5-1 with TRBJ1-4, with D unclear. The CDR3 runs to 15 residues. Per the germline V gene, CDR1 is SGHRS and CDR2 is YFSETQ. V lost 0 bases and J 11 bases, leaving 17 bases between the germline ends. This chain's CDR3 is CASSLARTAERKLFF. As DNA, the CDR3 is TGCGCCAGCAGCTTGGCCAGGACCGCAGAGAGGAAACTGTTTTTT.

As regards this clonotype: A much larger clone differs by one base, so this may be a read error. V gene TRBV2 combines with J gene TRBJ1-1; the D is unclear. The CDR3 is made up of 14 amino acids. Germline CDR1 is SNHLY and CDR2 is FYNNEI. CDR3 nucleotide sequence: TGTGCCAGCAGCTTAGGAGTCAAGAACACTGAAGCTTCCTTT. Its protein is CASSLGVKNTEASF. Full variable domain (rest looked up from reference TRBV2 and TRBJ1-1): EPEVTQTPSHQVTQMGQEVILRCVPISNHLYFYWYRQILGQKVEFLVSFYNNEISEKSEIFDDQFSVERPDGSNFTLKIRSTKLEDSAMYFCASSLGVKNTEASFGQGTRLTVV.

Points on this clonotype: It may be a read error: a sequence one base away is much more abundant. The chain combines TRBV27 with TRBJ2-1; tentatively, D is TRBD1 (6 bases). The CDR3 contains 13 residues. The germline V gene has CDR1 MNHEY and CDR2 SMNVEV (reference sequence). Written as DNA, the CDR3 is TGTGCCGGCAGCCGGACAGCCTACAATGAGCAGTTCTTC. This encodes CAGSRTAYNEQFF.

This chain uses TRBV25-1 with TRBJ2-1; D is unresolved. Germline-derived CDR1 and CDR2 are MGHDK and SYGVNS. V was pared by 4 bases and J by 7 bases, with 8 bases between. The CDR3 is made up of 12 amino acids. CDR3 nucleotide sequence: TGTGCCAGCAGTGGAACACTTAATGAGCAGTTCTTC. Encoded protein: CASSGTLNEQFF.

This clonotype has at least ten counts. The chain couples TRBV20-1 to TRBJ2-3; D tentatively fits TRBD1 or TRBD2 (5 bases each). Trimming shortened V by 6 bases and J by 5 bases, and 15 bases separated the two germline ends. Germline-derived CDR1 and CDR2 are DFQATT and SNEGSKA (reference sequence). The CDR3 covers 13 residues. The CDR3 sequence: CSARRDAEDTQYF. The CDR3 coding sequence is TGCAGTGCCAGAAGGGACGCAGAAGATACGCAGTATTTT.